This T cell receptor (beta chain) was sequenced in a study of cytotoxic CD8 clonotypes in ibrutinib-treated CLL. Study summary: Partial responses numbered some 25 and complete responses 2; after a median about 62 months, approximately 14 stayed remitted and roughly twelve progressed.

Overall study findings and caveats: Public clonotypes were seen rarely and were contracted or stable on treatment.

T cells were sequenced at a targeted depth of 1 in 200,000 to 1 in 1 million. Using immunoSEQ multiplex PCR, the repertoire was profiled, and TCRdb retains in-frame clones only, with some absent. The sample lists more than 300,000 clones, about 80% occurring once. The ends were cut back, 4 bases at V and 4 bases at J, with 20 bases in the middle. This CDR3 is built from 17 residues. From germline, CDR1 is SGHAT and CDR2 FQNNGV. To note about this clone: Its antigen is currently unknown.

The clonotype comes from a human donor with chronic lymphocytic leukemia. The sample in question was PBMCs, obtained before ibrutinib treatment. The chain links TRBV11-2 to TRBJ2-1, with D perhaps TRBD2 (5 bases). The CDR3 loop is CASSWLGRVWVYNEQFF. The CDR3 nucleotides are TGTGCCAGCAGCTGGCTAGGGCGGGTTTGGGTATACAATGAGCAGTTCTTC. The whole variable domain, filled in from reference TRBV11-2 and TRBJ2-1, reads EAGVAQSPRYKIIEKRQSVAFWCNPISGHATLYWYQQILGQGPKLLIQFQNNGVVDDSQLPKDRFSAERLKGVDSTLKIQPAKLEDSAVYLCASSWLGRVWVYNEQFFGPGTRLTVL.